This passage covers 22 T cell receptor beta chains from one sample sequenced in a study of identical twins. TCRdb reanalysed the 5' RACE reads using MiXCR and keeps one entry per CDR3 protein. The profile shows some 250,000 distinct CDR3 sequences, over 9.5% of them singletons. The data also belong to a second study, concerning yellow fever vaccine responses in identical twins.

Sequenced sample: memory (CD45RO+) T cells sorted from blood. The receptor set was obtained from a woman between 18 and 29 years old in good health.

The chain is built from TRBV5-1 and TRBJ2-1; 7 nucleotides match TRBD2. After removal of 4 bases from V and 4 bases from J, the junction contained 14 bases not matched to a gene. This CDR3 is built from 17 residues. Germline CDR1 is SGHRS and CDR2 is YFSETQ. CDR3 amino acids: CASSRQLTGEGYNEQFF. CDR3 nucleotide sequence: TGCGCCAGCAGCCGTCAACTCACGGGGGAGGGGTACAATGAGCAGTTCTTC.

A few counts support this clonotype. DNA for the CDR3: TGTGCCAGCAGCCAAGAGGATTGGGGCCAGCACACCGGGGAGCTGTTTTTT. It translates to CASSQEDWGQHTGELFF. The chain carries TRBV4-2 and TRBJ2-2, with D possibly TRBD1 on 5 matching bases. Germline V CDR1 and CDR2: LGHNA, YNFKEQ. V was shortened by 0 bases and J by 3 bases, with 14 bases between the two germline ends. This CDR3 contains 17 residues.

Only a few counts were recorded for this clonotype. V usage is TRBV6-5 and J usage is TRBJ2-3, with a possible D match to TRBD2 (5 bases). V was clipped by 5 bases and J by 6 bases, with 9 bases between them. From germline, CDR1 is MNHEY and CDR2 SVGAGI. This CDR3 contains 12 residues. The CDR3 DNA reads as TGTGCCAGCAGTAATTCGGGGGATACGCAGTATTTT. It specifies CASSNSGDTQYF.

V is TRBV28 and J is TRBJ2-2; possible D gene TRBD1, 5 bases. This CDR3 is 16 amino acids long. The V gene lost 5 bases and the J gene lost 8 bases, with 21 bases spanning the gap. Germline CDR1 is MDHEN and CDR2 is SYDVKM. The CDR3 DNA reads as TGTGCCAGCAGTCCTCACTTAGGGGCCACGACTGGGGAGCTGTTTTTT. Translating it yields CASSPHLGATTGELFF.

This clonotype occurred many times. This rearrangement joins TRBV2 to TRBJ2-3; maybe TRBD1 (5 bases). CDR3 length equals 14 residues. V was pared by 3 bases and J by 4 bases, with 11 bases between. Germline V CDR1 and CDR2: SNHLY, FYNNEI. This chain's CDR3 is CASSDREGSDTQYF. The CDR3, as DNA: TGTGCCAGCAGTGACAGGGAAGGCTCAGATACGCAGTATTTT.

There are a few counts of this clonotype. The junction shows a germline mismatch at one end, possibly a read error. V and J are TRBV30 and TRBJ2-7; TRBD1 aligns across 9 bases. Germline lookup yields CDR1 GTSNPN and CDR2 SVGIG (reference sequence). The CDR3 covers 14 residues. CDR3 coding DNA: TGTGCCTGGAACCCCGGGACAGGGTCCTTCGAGCAGTACTTC. This gives the protein CAWNPGTGSFEQYF. Full variable domain (rest looked up from reference TRBV30 and TRBJ2-7): SQTIHQWPATLVQPVGSPLSLECTVEGTSNPNLYWYRQAAGRGLQLLFYSVGIGQISSEVPQNLSASRPQDRQFILSSKKLLLSDSGFYLCAWNPGTGSFEQYFGPGTRLTVT.

This clonotype was recorded a few times. The gene calls are TRBV4-2 and TRBJ1-1; D perhaps matches TRBD1 (5 bases). Per the germline V gene, CDR1 is LGHNA and CDR2 is YNFKEQ. V was trimmed by 1 base and J by 11 bases, leaving 14 bases between them. The CDR3 covers 13 residues. CDR3 in DNA: TGTGCCAGCAGCCAAGCCACACAGGACGTGGCTTTCTTT. Amino acid sequence: CASSQATQDVAFF.

About this clonotype itself: At one boundary the junction diverges from the germline segment, which might be a read error. This chain connects TRBV6-1 to TRBJ2-5, with 8 bases fitting TRBD2. CDR1 and CDR2 from the germline V gene are MNHNS and SASEGT. CDR3 length: 14 amino acids. CDR3 loop: CASREAGVGETQYF. CDR3 in DNA: TGTGCCAGCAGAGAAGCGGGAGTCGGCGAGACCCAGTACTTC.

The gene calls are TRBV27 and TRBJ2-2; possibly TRBD1 for D (5 bases). Looked up from germline, CDR1 is MNHEY and CDR2 is SMNVEV (reference sequence). The germline V and J ends were trimmed by 0 bases and 6 bases, with 8 bases remaining between them. This CDR3 is built from 14 residues. The CDR3 coding sequence is TGTGCCAGCAGTTTATCTCAGGGTTCCGGGGAGCTGTTTTTT. This translates into CASSLSQGSGELFF.

The chain is built from TRBV14 and TRBJ2-3; weak D call: TRBD2 (5 bases). V dropped 4 bases and J dropped 6 bases, with 11 bases sitting between them. The CDR3 is 13 residues long. Germline V gene lookup returns CDR1 SGHDN and CDR2 FVKESK. The CDR3 sequence: CASSRDYIDTQYF. CDR3 sequence (DNA): TGTGCCAGCAGCCGCGACTATATCGATACGCAGTATTTT.

This clonotype has more than one count but fewer than ten. The chain uses TRBV11-3 and TRBJ2-5; no firm D call. Trimming stripped 5 bases from V and 1 base from J, with 11 bases between. The CDR3 runs to 14 residues. Germline V gene sequence: CDR1 SGHNT, CDR2 YENEEA. The CDR3 here is CASSTRRSQETQYF. The DNA of the CDR3 is TGTGCCAGCAGCACCCGCAGGAGCCAAGAGACCCAGTACTTC.

This clonotype was counted between two and nine times. V is TRBV9 and J is TRBJ1-1, with D hard to call. There are 15 residues in the CDR3. Deletions cut 0 bases from V and 1 base from J, with 10 bases between. Germline V gene lookup returns CDR1 SGDLS and CDR2 YYNGEE. CDR3 DNA: TGTGCCAGCAGCGTAGCTGGCAGCGGGAACACTGAAGCTTTCTTT. Encoded protein: CASSVAGSGNTEAFF.

A few counts support this clonotype. V is TRBV5-1 and J is TRBJ2-1, with 10 bases matching TRBD2. Germline values: CDR1 SGHRS, CDR2 YFSETQ. The ends lost 5 bases at V and 1 base at J; junction bases unmatched: 12. This CDR3 is 18 amino acids long. The chain's CDR3 is CASSPTSGMGKSYNEQFF. The CDR3 bases are TGCGCCAGCAGTCCCACTAGCGGGATGGGGAAATCCTACAATGAGCAGTTCTTC.

This clonotype was counted a few times. The chain combines TRBV2 with TRBJ1-1; D is possibly TRBD1 (6 bases). Per germline, CDR1 SNHLY and CDR2 FYNNEI. CDR3 length: 12 amino acids. The V end lost 5 bases, the J end lost 8 bases, and 12 bases lay between the germline ends. The CDR3 sequence: CASSWTALEAFF. The CDR3 bases are TGTGCCAGCAGTTGGACAGCCCTCGAAGCTTTCTTT.

This clonotype was counted only a few times. The gene calls are TRBV5-6 and TRBJ2-5; D perhaps matches TRBD2 (5 bases). CDR3 length equals 14 residues. V was cut by 0 bases and J by 5 bases, with 11 bases left in between. Germline assignment: CDR1 SGHDT and CDR2 YYEEEE. CDR3 loop: CASSLDGRGETQYF. CDR3 nucleotides: TGTGCCAGCAGCTTGGATGGCAGAGGGGAGACCCAGTACTTC.

In this sample, this clonotype turned up many times. The genes are TRBV12-3 or TRBV12-4 and TRBJ1-1, with D maybe TRBD1 (6 bases). There are 16 residues in the CDR3. Trimming stripped 5 bases from V and 6 bases from J, with 22 bases between. Here the CDR3 reads CASSRRGGISIAEAFF. DNA of the CDR3: TGTGCCAGCAGTCGACGGGGGGGCATAAGTATCGCTGAAGCTTTCTTT.

This clonotype was seen many times. This chain connects TRBV29-1 to TRBJ2-3; D unresolved. Trimming took 4 bases from V and 4 from J, leaving 9 bases between them. This CDR3 is built from 12 residues. Per germline, CDR1 SQVTM and CDR2 ANQGSEA. CDR3 sequence (DNA): TGCAGCGTTGCTTTTAGTCCAGATACGCAGTATTTT. This translates into CSVAFSPDTQYF.

This chain links TRBV6-1 with TRBJ2-1, with D perhaps TRBD1 (6 bases). This CDR3 spans 15 amino acids. The germline V gene encodes CDR1 MNHNS and CDR2 SASEGT. V was shortened by 6 bases and J by 2 bases, with 14 bases between the two germline ends. Here the CDR3 reads CASSRTGFPYNEQFF. CDR3 coding DNA: TGTGCCAGCAGCCGTACAGGGTTCCCCTACAATGAGCAGTTCTTC.

This clonotype appeared a few times. The rearrangement uses TRBV2 and TRBJ2-1; perhaps TRBD1 as D (5 bases). In germline, CDR1 is SNHLY, CDR2 FYNNEI. V was clipped by 7 bases and J by 8 bases, with 21 bases between them. This CDR3 is built from 15 residues. This CDR3 reads CASILGRASIHEQFF. Written as DNA, the CDR3 is TGTGCCAGCATCCTGGGCAGGGCGAGTATCCATGAGCAGTTCTTC.

This clonotype appeared many times. The chain employs TRBV29-1 and TRBJ2-1, with 9 bases aligning to TRBD2. The CDR3 contains 16 residues. V lost 3 bases to trimming and J lost 7 bases; unmatched junction nucleotides: 13. Germline CDR1 SQVTM, CDR2 ANQGSEA. The CDR3 is CSVDLSGGGSSNEQFF. The CDR3 DNA follows: TGCAGCGTTGATCTTAGCGGGGGAGGGTCATCGAATGAGCAGTTCTTC.

The V gene is TRBV7-9, the J gene TRBJ2-7; TRBD2 agrees at 8 bases. CDR1 SEHNR and CDR2 FQNEAQ come from the germline V gene (reference sequence). This CDR3 has 16 amino acids. The V gene end was trimmed by 0 bases and the J gene end by 7 bases; junction bases not matched to a gene: 11. CDR3 DNA: TGTGCCAGCAGCTTAGCCTTAGCGGGAACAAGGTGGGAGCAGTACTTC. It translates to CASSLALAGTRWEQYF.

The sample holds a few counts of this clonotype. The V call is TRBV5-8, the J call TRBJ2-3; TRBD1 agrees at 8 bases. Looked up from germline, CDR1 is SGHTS and CDR2 is YDEGEE. The CDR3 runs to 16 residues. V lost 3 bases, J lost 0 bases, and 6 bases stayed unmatched. This CDR3 is CASSSGTGVSTDTQYF. CDR3 sequence (DNA): TGTGCCAGCAGCTCGGGGACAGGCGTCAGCACAGATACGCAGTATTTT.